The 11 T cell receptor beta chains given below trace back to one sample, sequenced in a study of technical replicates of blood from several donors. Sequencing used immunoSEQ multiplex PCR; TCRdb keeps in-frame clones, though not all of them. Among around 62,000 clones listed, less than 98% were seen once. Sequencing used T cells isolated from PBMCs. These TCRs come from a human donor in good health.

The rearrangement joins TRBV6-5 to TRBJ2-3, with 12 bases matching TRBD2. The CDR3 runs 16 residues. V dropped 0 bases and J dropped 4; count of bases not matched to a gene: 2. CDR1 and CDR2 from the germline V gene are MNHEY and SVGAGI. CDR3 residues: CASSYSTSGRADTQYF. The CDR3 region has the DNA TGTGCCAGCAGTTACTCGACTAGCGGGAGAGCAGATACGCAGTATTTT.

The sample holds one count of this clone. The gene calls are TRBV5-1 and TRBJ2-7; D is unresolved. Germline CDR1 reads SGHRS; CDR2 reads YFSETQ. With 0 bases removed from V and 3 bases from J, the gap between germline ends came to 13 bases. The CDR3 sequence is 15 residues long. CDR3 sequence reads: CASSLGLGYIYEQYF. For the CDR3, the DNA is TGCGCCAGCAGCTTGGGCTTGGGCTATATCTACGAGCAGTACTTC. Full variable domain (rest looked up from reference TRBV5-1 and TRBJ2-7): KAGVTQTPRYLIKTRGQQVTLSCSPISGHRSVSWYQQTPGQGLQFLFEYFSETQRNKGNFPGRFSGRQFSNSRSEMNVSTLELGDSALYLCASSLGLGYIYEQYFGPGTRLTVT.

The chain joins TRBV19 to TRBJ2-7; 7 bases line up with TRBD1. V was clipped by 7 bases and J by 6 bases; unmatched bases: 3. This CDR3 has 11 residues. The germline V gene has CDR1 LNHDA and CDR2 SQIVND (reference sequence). CDR3 nucleotide sequence: TGTGCCAGTAAAGGGGGCGTCGAGCAGTACTTC. Protein sequence: CASKGGVEQYF. Drawing the rest from reference TRBV19 and TRBJ2-7, the complete variable domain is DGGITQSPKYLFRKEGQNVTLSCEQNLNHDAMYWYRQDPGQGLRLIYYSQIVNDFQKGDIAEGYSVSREKKESFPLTVTSAQKNPTAFYLCASKGGVEQYFGPGTRLTVT.

This chain links TRBV29-1 with TRBJ2-7, with D possibly TRBD1 on 5 matching bases. Germline-derived CDR1 and CDR2 are SQVTM and ANQGSEA. CDR3 length equals 10 residues. The V end was cut by 8 bases, the J end by 7 bases, with 12 bases between. CDR3 residues: CSYLGEEQYF. The CDR3, as DNA: TGCAGCTATTTAGGGGAAGAGCAGTACTTC.

A single count supports this clone. The genes are TRBV7-2 and TRBJ2-5; TRBD2 matches at 15 bases. V was pared by 3 bases and J by 5 bases, with 7 bases of the junction left unmatched. Germline CDR1 SGHTA, CDR2 FQGNSA. This CDR3 contains 17 residues. The CDR3 sequence is CASSFPGLAGGGETQYF. In nucleotides, the CDR3 is TGTGCCAGCAGCTTTCCGGGACTAGCGGGAGGAGGGGAGACCCAGTACTTC.

The chain couples TRBV9 to TRBJ1-2; TRBD1 is a possible D gene (6 bases). Germline V CDR1 and CDR2: SGDLS, YYNGEE. This CDR3 contains 13 residues. Trimming left V 0 bases short and J 6 bases short, with 9 bases between. Here the CDR3 reads CASSVGQANGYTF. In DNA form, the CDR3 reads TGTGCCAGCAGCGTAGGACAGGCGAATGGCTACACCTTC. Combining the CDR3 with reference TRBV9 and TRBJ1-2 gives the whole variable domain DSGVTQTPKHLITATGQRVTLRCSPRSGDLSVYWYQQSLDQGLQFLIQYYNGEERAKGNILERFSAQQFPDLHSELNLSSLELGDSALYFCASSVGQANGYTFGSGTRLTVV.

This chain links TRBV30 with TRBJ2-2; TRBD2 is a possible D gene (6 bases). CDR3 length: 14 amino acids. The germline gives CDR1 GTSNPN, CDR2 SVGIG (reference sequence). V lost 3 bases and J 6 bases, leaving 14 bases between the germline ends. The CDR3 DNA follows: TGTGCCTGGAGCGGGAGACTCTCATCCGGGGAGCTGTTTTTT. Its protein is CAWSGRLSSGELFF. Variable domain in full (rest from reference TRBV30 and TRBJ2-2): SQTIHQWPATLVQPVGSPLSLECTVEGTSNPNLYWYRQAAGRGLQLLFYSVGIGQISSEVPQNLSASRPQDRQFILSSKKLLLSDSGFYLCAWSGRLSSGELFFGEGSRLTVL.

Only one count was recorded for this clone. The rearrangement uses TRBV11-2 and TRBJ2-1; 7 bases match TRBD1. This CDR3 has 19 amino acids. V lost 3 bases and J lost 12; bases outside the gene matches: 26. Germline V gives CDR1 SGHAT, CDR2 FQNNGV. CDR3 nucleotides: TGTGCCAGCAGCTTGTCCGGGACAGAGTTAAGAGTCTACAATGAGCGGCAGTTCTTC. Its translation: CASSLSGTELRVYNERQFF.

CDR3 nucleotide sequence: TGCGCCAGCAGCTTACTACAGGATCACTACGAGCAGTACTTC. The encoded protein is CASSLLQDHYEQYF. This chain connects TRBV5-1 to TRBJ2-7; maybe TRBD1 (5 bases). Germline V gives CDR1 SGHRS, CDR2 YFSETQ. V dropped 2 bases and J dropped 3 bases, with 12 bases sitting between them. The CDR3 loop spans 14 amino acids.

This chain connects TRBV2 to TRBJ1-5; TRBD1 might be the D (5 bases). The V and J ends lost 6 bases and 7 bases respectively, with 13 bases between them. This CDR3 region has 13 residues. From germline, CDR1 is SNHLY and CDR2 FYNNEI. The CDR3, as DNA: TGTGCCAGCAGCCCAGGGCTTGGGCAGCCCCAGCATTTT. Its translation is CASSPGLGQPQHF. The complete variable domain, with remaining parts taken from reference TRBV2 and TRBJ1-5, reads EPEVTQTPSHQVTQMGQEVILRCVPISNHLYFYWYRQILGQKVEFLVSFYNNEISEKSEIFDDQFSVERPDGSNFTLKIRSTKLEDSAMYFCASSPGLGQPQHFGDGTRLSIL.

This clone has just a few counts. The chain recombines TRBV7-6 with TRBJ1-1; D remains ambiguous. Trimming removed 5 bases from V and 4 bases from J, with 8 bases in between. CDR1 is SGHVS, CDR2 FNYEAQ, per germline. The CDR3 has 12 residues. The CDR3 DNA reads TGTGCCAGCAGCGCAGTCAGCACTGAAGCTTTCTTT. It encodes CASSAVSTEAFF.